These 29 T cell receptor beta chains originate from one sample sequenced in a study of control samples from healthy donors and cancer patients. Libraries were prepared by immunoSEQ multiplex PCR; TCRdb keeps only in-frame clonotypes and omits some of them. The table records about 140,000 clones, about nine tenths of them present only once. Sequenced: blood. Receptors were obtained from a man younger than 45 in good health.

The genes are TRBV20-1 and TRBJ2-5, with TRBD2 as a possible D gene (6 bases). Trimming shortened V by 5 bases and J by 5 bases, and 9 bases separated the two germline ends. Per the germline V gene, CDR1 is DFQATT and CDR2 is SNEGSKA (reference sequence). The CDR3 spans 11 residues. CDR3 bases: TGCAGTGCTGCACGGGGGGAGACCCAGTACTTC. Translating gives CSAARGETQYF.

The chain uses TRBV11-2 and TRBJ2-5, with D tentatively TRBD1 or TRBD2 (5 bases each). Trimming took off 2 bases at V and 3 bases at J, with 16 bases between the two ends. Germline V gene data show CDR1 as SGHAT and CDR2 as FQNNGV. The CDR3 totals 16 residues. The CDR3 region is CASSLFEGRLKETQYF. CDR3 nucleotides: TGTGCCAGCAGCTTATTTGAGGGACGGTTAAAAGAGACCCAGTACTTC.

This chain joins TRBV6-6 and TRBJ2-2; D might be TRBD1 or TRBD2, each matching 6 bases. The germline V and J ends were trimmed by 9 bases and 7 bases, with 18 bases remaining between them. This CDR3 contains 14 residues. The germline V gene encodes CDR1 MNHNY and CDR2 SVGAGI (reference sequence). CDR3 residues: CASQDGGAGGELFF. The DNA of the CDR3 is TGTGCCAGTCAGGACGGGGGCGCGGGCGGGGAGCTGTTTTTT.

The V and J genes are TRBV18 and TRBJ2-3, with D unclear. V was cut by 3 bases and J by 1 base, with 8 bases left in between. CDR3 length: 14 amino acids. Germline V CDR1 and CDR2: KGHSH, LQKENI. For the CDR3, the DNA is TGTGCCAGCTCACCTTCGGCTCGCACAGATACGCAGTATTTT. Protein: CASSPSARTDTQYF.

The chain has TRBV7-3 and TRBJ2-5, with 7 bases matching TRBD1. The CDR3 runs to 16 residues. CDR1 SGHTA and CDR2 FQGTGA come from the germline V gene. The trim removed 5 bases at V and 0 bases at J, leaving 9 bases unmatched. The CDR3 is CASSPTPTGYQETQYF. Written as DNA, the CDR3 is TGTGCCAGCAGCCCCACCCCGACAGGGTACCAAGAGACCCAGTACTTC.

This rearrangement joins TRBV27 to TRBJ2-5, with 10 nucleotides matching TRBD2. The V segment lost 2 bases and the J segment 1 base; nucleotides outside the gene matches: 4. Germline lookup yields CDR1 MNHEY and CDR2 SMNVEV (reference sequence). The CDR3 contains 16 residues. CDR3 loop: CASSLGASGGQETQYF. Here the CDR3 DNA reads TGTGCCAGCAGTTTAGGGGCTAGCGGGGGCCAAGAGACCCAGTACTTC.

This sequence joins TRBV19 and TRBJ1-5; D is unresolved. Germline assignment: CDR1 LNHDA and CDR2 SQIVND (reference sequence). V lost 3 bases to trimming and J lost 0 bases, with 9 bases between them. This CDR3 has 15 residues. CDR3: CASSIWGNSNQPQHF. Written as DNA, the CDR3 is TGTGCCAGTAGTATTTGGGGTAATAGCAATCAGCCCCAGCATTTT. The entire variable domain, with the rest obtained from reference TRBV19 and TRBJ1-5, is as follows: DGGITQSPKYLFRKEGQNVTLSCEQNLNHDAMYWYRQDPGQGLRLIYYSQIVNDFQKGDIAEGYSVSREKKESFPLTVTSAQKNPTAFYLCASSIWGNSNQPQHFGDGTRLSIL.

The rearrangement uses TRBV4-2 and TRBJ2-1; possibly TRBD2 for D (5 bases). Deletions cut 0 bases from V and 4 bases from J, with 10 bases between. Germline CDR1 is LGHNA and CDR2 is YNFKEQ. The CDR3 totals 15 residues. The CDR3: CASSQDGGTYNEQFF. DNA for the CDR3: TGTGCCAGCAGCCAAGATGGAGGAACATACAATGAGCAGTTCTTC.

The chain carries TRBV27 and TRBJ2-7; 7 nucleotides match TRBD2. Trimming at V came to 11 bases and at J to 7 bases, leaving 14 bases not matched to a gene. Germline lookup yields CDR1 MNHEY and CDR2 SMNVEV (reference sequence). This CDR3 comprises 13 residues. The CDR3 nucleotides read TGTGCCCCCCAGTCGGGGGGTGGGGTGGAGCAGTACTTC. Translation gives CAPQSGGGVEQYF.

This clone was detected only once. The rearrangement links TRBV10-3 to TRBJ1-1; D gene uncertain. CDR3 length: 13 residues. Germline CDR1 is ENHRY and CDR2 is SYGVKD. V lost 4 bases to trimming and J lost 1 base, with 7 bases between them. The CDR3 DNA reads as TGTGCCATCAGTGGGGCAGGGAACACTGAAGCTTTCTTT. Its protein product is CAISGAGNTEAFF.

This clone has just a few counts. This chain uses TRBV29-1 with TRBJ1-1; TRBD1 is a possible D gene (6 bases). In germline, CDR1 is SQVTM, CDR2 ANQGSEA. The V end lost 2 bases, the J end lost 0 bases, and 10 bases lay between the germline ends. There are 14 residues in the CDR3. CDR3 region: CSVEFTGMNTEAFF. The CDR3 DNA reads TGCAGCGTTGAATTCACAGGGATGAACACTGAAGCTTTCTTT.

A single count supports this clone. The chain links TRBV18 to TRBJ2-7; 8 nucleotides align to TRBD2. The J segment lost 2 bases and the V segment lost 3 bases, leaving 3 bases of the junction unmatched. The CDR3 has 14 amino acids. Germline CDR1 KGHSH, CDR2 LQKENI. CDR3 residues: CASSPGTRTYEQYF. As DNA, the CDR3 is TGTGCCAGCTCACCCGGGACTAGAACCTACGAGCAGTACTTC.

J is TRBJ2-7 and V is TRBV5-4; no firm D call. Per the germline V gene, CDR1 is SGHNT and CDR2 is YYREEE (reference sequence). The CDR3 covers 12 residues. The V end was cut by 0 bases, the J end by 2 bases, with 3 bases between. The CDR3 DNA follows: TGTGCCAGCAGCTTGGAAGCCTACGAGCAGTACTTC. Protein sequence: CASSLEAYEQYF.

The chain joins TRBV19 to TRBJ1-5, with no clear D. The V gene's germline CDR1 is LNHDA and CDR2 SQIVND (reference sequence). The CDR3 has 14 residues. Trimming left V 7 bases short and J 0 bases short, with 10 bases between. The CDR3 DNA is TGTGCCAGTATGCACGTAAGTAGCAATCAGCCCCAGCATTTT. Translated: CASMHVSSNQPQHF.

The CDR3 DNA reads TGTGCCAGCAGCGTAGACGGACAGGGAGGCTACAATGAGCAGTTCTTC. Amino acid sequence: CASSVDGQGGYNEQFF. V and J are TRBV9 and TRBJ2-1, with 8 bases that match TRBD1. Germline V gene lookup returns CDR1 SGDLS and CDR2 YYNGEE. The CDR3 sequence is 16 residues long. J gave up 3 bases and V 0 bases, and 5 bases lay outside the gene matches.

J is TRBJ1-1 and V is TRBV5-4; maybe TRBD1 (6 bases). This CDR3 is built from 13 residues. Germline assignment: CDR1 SGHNT and CDR2 YYREEE (reference sequence). The V end lost 4 bases, the J end lost 3 bases, and 10 bases lay between the germline ends. The CDR3 coding sequence is TGTGCCAGCAGCGAGGGGACACACACTGAAGCTTTCTTT. This encodes CASSEGTHTEAFF.

The table lists this clone with a few counts. This chain links TRBV7-2 with TRBJ2-6, with D unclear. The CDR3 runs 13 residues. V lost 6 bases to trimming and J lost 2 bases, with 5 bases between them. The V gene's germline CDR1 is SGHTA and CDR2 FQGNSA. CDR3 nucleotide sequence: TGTGCCAGCAGAAGGACTGGGGCCAACGTCCTGACTTTC. Its protein product is CASRRTGANVLTF.

The rearrangement links TRBV9 to TRBJ2-5; 7 bases are shared with TRBD2. J gave up 1 base and V 3 bases, and 6 bases lay outside the gene matches. CDR3 size: 15 residues. Germline CDR1 reads SGDLS; CDR2 reads YYNGEE. The CDR3 sequence is CASSGNRLAQETQYF. CDR3 DNA: TGTGCCAGCAGCGGCAACCGACTAGCCCAAGAGACCCAGTACTTC. The whole variable domain, remainder taken from reference TRBV9 and TRBJ2-5, is DSGVTQTPKHLITATGQRVTLRCSPRSGDLSVYWYQQSLDQGLQFLIQYYNGEERAKGNILERFSAQQFPDLHSELNLSSLELGDSALYFCASSGNRLAQETQYFGPGTRLLVL.

The chain is built from TRBV7-9 and TRBJ2-7; D is ambiguous. Germline lookup yields CDR1 SEHNR and CDR2 FQNEAQ (reference sequence). Trimming stripped 4 bases from V and 0 bases from J, with 16 bases between. The CDR3 totals 16 residues. In nucleotides, the CDR3 is TGTGCCAGCAGCTCAAGGCGGACCCGGAGCTCCTACGAGCAGTACTTC. It codes for CASSSRRTRSSYEQYF.

The sample holds one count of this clone. The chain joins TRBV4-1 to TRBJ2-5; TRBD1 aligns across 7 bases. The germline V gene encodes CDR1 MGHRA and CDR2 YSYEKL. The CDR3 extends over 14 amino acids. V shed 2 bases, J shed 6 bases, and the junction held 6 bases outside the gene matches. The CDR3, as DNA: TGCGCCAGCAGCCAACCCACAGGGGCAAAGACCCAGTACTTC. As protein: CASSQPTGAKTQYF.

This rearrangement joins TRBV29-1 to TRBJ2-3, with 7 bases fitting TRBD2. The CDR3 is 14 amino acids. Germline values: CDR1 SQVTM, CDR2 ANQGSEA. The V gene end was trimmed by 3 bases and the J gene end by 2 bases; junction bases not matched to a gene: 5. CDR3: CSVEGGLHTDTQYF. The CDR3 DNA follows: TGCAGCGTTGAGGGGGGACTACACACAGATACGCAGTATTTT.

In its sample, this clone was seen once. V usage is TRBV7-2 and J usage is TRBJ2-7, with a weak D call TRBD1 (6 bases). V was shortened by 5 bases and J by 0 bases, with 8 bases between the two germline ends. The CDR3 is made up of 13 amino acids. Germline-derived CDR1 and CDR2 are SGHTA and FQGNSA. The CDR3 DNA reads as TGTGCCAGCAGCACGGACAGCTCCTACGAGCAGTACTTC. Its translation: CASSTDSSYEQYF.

The V call is TRBV27, the J call TRBJ1-1, with 7 nucleotides matching TRBD1. Germline V gives CDR1 MNHEY, CDR2 SMNVEV (reference sequence). The length of the CDR3 is 14 residues. V lost 6 bases, J lost 3 bases, and 7 bases stayed unmatched. This chain's CDR3 is CASRPQGVYTEAFF. In nucleotides, the CDR3 is TGTGCCAGCAGACCCCAGGGGGTCTACACTGAAGCTTTCTTT.

This clone appeared a single time. The chain combines TRBV9 with TRBJ2-7; tentatively, D is TRBD2 (5 bases). Trimming removed 3 bases at V and 2 bases at J, with 12 bases between. The CDR3 loop spans 14 amino acids. Germline V CDR1 and CDR2: SGDLS, YYNGEE. The CDR3 nucleotides are TGTGCCAGCAGCGCGGACTGGGTGACCTACGAGCAGTACTTC. Translating it yields CASSADWVTYEQYF.

The chain uses TRBV27 and TRBJ1-6; 10 positions match TRBD1. V was clipped by 6 bases and J by 9 bases; unmatched bases: 5. The CDR3 has 14 amino acids. Germline CDR1 MNHEY, CDR2 SMNVEV (reference sequence). Here the CDR3 DNA reads TGTGCCAGCAGCCCGGGACAGGGGACTTCACCCCTCCACTTT. Translating it yields CASSPGQGTSPLHF.

This clone has just one count. This chain connects TRBV9 to TRBJ2-5; no reliable D call. Trimming cost V 0 bases and J 4 bases, with 7 bases left between them. Germline V gene data show CDR1 as SGDLS and CDR2 as YYNGEE. The CDR3 totals 13 residues. The chain's CDR3 is CASSVGGRETQYF. DNA for the CDR3: TGTGCCAGCAGCGTAGGCGGCCGAGAGACCCAGTACTTC.

This clone was seen once. The rearrangement joins TRBV7-3 to TRBJ2-2; D gene uncertain. The germline CDR1 and CDR2 sequences are SGHTA and FQGTGA. The length of the CDR3 is 12 residues. The V and J ends lost 10 bases and 1 base respectively, with 7 bases between them. CDR3 DNA: TGTGCCACTAGGGTGAACACCGGGGAGCTGTTTTTT. This translates into CATRVNTGELFF.

This clone was observed once. The J gene is TRBJ2-1, the V gene TRBV3-1 (or the pseudogene TRBV3-2); 10 bases align to TRBD2. With 0 bases clipped from V and 5 bases from J, the junction kept 4 bases outside the gene matches. CDR1 and CDR2 from the germline V gene are LGHDT and YNNKEL (reference sequence). The CDR3 length is 16 residues. The CDR3 sequence is CASSQEIAGGHNEQFF. Here the CDR3 DNA reads TGTGCCAGCAGCCAAGAAATAGCGGGGGGTCACAATGAGCAGTTCTTC.

The chain carries TRBV6-5 and TRBJ2-5, with TRBD1 as a possible D gene (6 bases). The CDR3 contains 13 residues. Deletions cut 7 bases from V and 4 bases from J, with 13 bases between. Germline V lookup: CDR1 MNHEY, CDR2 SVGAGI. DNA for the CDR3: TGTGCCAGCAAGGTCCAGGGGAGAGAGACCCAGTACTTC. Protein product: CASKVQGRETQYF.